This T cell receptor beta chain is from a study of early T cells in non-severe SARS-CoV-2 infection (dated by TCRdb to the early 2020s). Concerning the study at large: Because TCR sequencing relied on bulk RNA taken from unsorted whole blood, pairing of alpha and beta chains was not possible.

This was a case-control study nested in a cohort of healthcare workers in London, UK, who had nasopharyngeal swab PCR tests and blood samples taken every week. Healthcare workers were enrolled in the week of the UK lockdown, from 23 to 31 March 2020, and were followed every week for up to roughly 15 weeks. Overall study results and their limits: VDJdb matching was skewed toward anti-spike CD8 responses and likely underestimated virus-specific expansions, missing private and CD4 specificities.

Libraries were prepared through 5' RACE. The data were produced on a NextSeq 500. In the TCR library protocol, unique molecular identifiers were attached to individual cDNA molecules to correct for PCR bias and sequencing error. Both TCR alpha and beta chains were sequenced, and tight co-correlation was observed between alpha and beta sequence abundances in each sample. Processing in the source paper ran as follows. Decombinator V4 was used to perform V gene, J gene and CDR3 annotation of TCR sequences. TCRs were defined as expanded if a significant change between any two time points was detected under a Poisson model with p below 0.0001. TCR abundances were normalised to the total number of TCRs sequenced in each sample and reported as counts per million. TRAV1-2 paired with TRAJ12, TRAJ20 or TRAJ33 defined MAIT TCRs, while TRAV10 paired with TRAJ18 defined iNKT TCRs. A search of VDJdb, accessed on 1 November 2021, was run for TCRs annotated to CMV, EBV and SARS-CoV-2, with TCRs annotated for multiple antigens excluded. Using fastp at Q25 and MiXCR, TCRdb reprocessed the public reads and kept productive beta chains. Identical CDR3 protein sequences are pooled into one entry, listed with their most common genes and DNA. The V and J calls and clone size come from TCRdb's table, not from the authors' own analysis. This sample holds tens of thousands of distinct CDR3 sequences; around 5.8% were observed only once. The ten largest make up 4.5% to 5.5% of the sample.

Trimming costs V 3 bases and J 12 bases, and their ends lie 15 bases apart. The CDR3 covers 13 residues, taking in both the cysteine and the phenylalanine. CDR3 DNA is the only sequence kept; it has 39 bases, read in frame from the first base. CDR1 WNHNN and CDR2 SYGVQD were looked up in the germline V gene (reference sequence). This clonotype was counted at least ten times. Its antigen remains unidentified. No much larger clone exists at a distance of one base, and base qualities are not known. This receptor was identified in an adult who was a healthcare worker with PCR-confirmed SARS-CoV-2 infection or an uninfected control (not recorded which). The sequence is built from TRBV10-1 and TRBJ2-1, with the D gene not confidently named. The sample consisted of whole blood. The CDR3 here reads CASSDPGWAPQFF. The DNA sequence follows: TGCGCCAGCAGTGATCCCGGTTGGGCCCCGCAGTTCTTC.